The clone carrying this T cell receptor beta chain was observed a few times. Its antigen is still unknown. The entry originates in a study of T cells after yellow fever vaccination. The study, taken as a whole, reports: Bulk-population clonotypes that are abundant could appear as contaminants in FACS-sorted repertoires.

CDR1 is MNHEY, CDR2 SVGAGI, per germline. Trimming stripped 1 base from V and 2 bases from J, with 15 bases between. This CDR3 is built from 18 residues. TCR cDNA, made by 5'RACE template switching, carried an added universal primer site and UMIs. Via MiXCR, TCRdb re-called the 5' RACE reads, giving one row per CDR3 protein. The sample has hundreds of thousands of distinct CDR3 sequences; approximately 12% are singletons. The chain combines TRBV6-5 with TRBJ2-6; D might be TRBD2 (6 bases). The source of this sequence is a young man who received the YFV17D yellow fever vaccine. Sequences were derived from PBMCs, sampled on the day of the yellow fever booster vaccination. The CDR3 bases are TGTGCCAGCAGTTACTTGCGGGGTTCGGGACCTGGGGCCAACGTCCTGACTTTC. This sequence encodes CASSYLRGSGPGANVLTF.